The clone carrying this T cell receptor (beta chain) was counted many times. From the RT-PCR reads, TCRdb called clonotypes with MiXCR, one entry per CDR3 protein. The sample holds about 680,000 distinct CDR3 sequences, approximately 15% seen once. The CDR3 is 18 amino acids. Germline values: CDR1 LGHNA, CDR2 YNFKEQ. The ends were cut back, 0 bases at V and 0 bases at J, with 15 bases in the middle. The V gene is TRBV4-2, the J gene TRBJ1-3; D unresolved. The clonotype originates from a female donor in good health, serving as a healthy control. Sequenced material: memory CD4+ T cells from blood. The CDR3 sequence: CASSQDPGNTLSGNTIYF. The DNA of the CDR3 is TGTGCCAGCAGCCAAGATCCGGGGAATACACTCTCTGGAAACACCATATATTTT.